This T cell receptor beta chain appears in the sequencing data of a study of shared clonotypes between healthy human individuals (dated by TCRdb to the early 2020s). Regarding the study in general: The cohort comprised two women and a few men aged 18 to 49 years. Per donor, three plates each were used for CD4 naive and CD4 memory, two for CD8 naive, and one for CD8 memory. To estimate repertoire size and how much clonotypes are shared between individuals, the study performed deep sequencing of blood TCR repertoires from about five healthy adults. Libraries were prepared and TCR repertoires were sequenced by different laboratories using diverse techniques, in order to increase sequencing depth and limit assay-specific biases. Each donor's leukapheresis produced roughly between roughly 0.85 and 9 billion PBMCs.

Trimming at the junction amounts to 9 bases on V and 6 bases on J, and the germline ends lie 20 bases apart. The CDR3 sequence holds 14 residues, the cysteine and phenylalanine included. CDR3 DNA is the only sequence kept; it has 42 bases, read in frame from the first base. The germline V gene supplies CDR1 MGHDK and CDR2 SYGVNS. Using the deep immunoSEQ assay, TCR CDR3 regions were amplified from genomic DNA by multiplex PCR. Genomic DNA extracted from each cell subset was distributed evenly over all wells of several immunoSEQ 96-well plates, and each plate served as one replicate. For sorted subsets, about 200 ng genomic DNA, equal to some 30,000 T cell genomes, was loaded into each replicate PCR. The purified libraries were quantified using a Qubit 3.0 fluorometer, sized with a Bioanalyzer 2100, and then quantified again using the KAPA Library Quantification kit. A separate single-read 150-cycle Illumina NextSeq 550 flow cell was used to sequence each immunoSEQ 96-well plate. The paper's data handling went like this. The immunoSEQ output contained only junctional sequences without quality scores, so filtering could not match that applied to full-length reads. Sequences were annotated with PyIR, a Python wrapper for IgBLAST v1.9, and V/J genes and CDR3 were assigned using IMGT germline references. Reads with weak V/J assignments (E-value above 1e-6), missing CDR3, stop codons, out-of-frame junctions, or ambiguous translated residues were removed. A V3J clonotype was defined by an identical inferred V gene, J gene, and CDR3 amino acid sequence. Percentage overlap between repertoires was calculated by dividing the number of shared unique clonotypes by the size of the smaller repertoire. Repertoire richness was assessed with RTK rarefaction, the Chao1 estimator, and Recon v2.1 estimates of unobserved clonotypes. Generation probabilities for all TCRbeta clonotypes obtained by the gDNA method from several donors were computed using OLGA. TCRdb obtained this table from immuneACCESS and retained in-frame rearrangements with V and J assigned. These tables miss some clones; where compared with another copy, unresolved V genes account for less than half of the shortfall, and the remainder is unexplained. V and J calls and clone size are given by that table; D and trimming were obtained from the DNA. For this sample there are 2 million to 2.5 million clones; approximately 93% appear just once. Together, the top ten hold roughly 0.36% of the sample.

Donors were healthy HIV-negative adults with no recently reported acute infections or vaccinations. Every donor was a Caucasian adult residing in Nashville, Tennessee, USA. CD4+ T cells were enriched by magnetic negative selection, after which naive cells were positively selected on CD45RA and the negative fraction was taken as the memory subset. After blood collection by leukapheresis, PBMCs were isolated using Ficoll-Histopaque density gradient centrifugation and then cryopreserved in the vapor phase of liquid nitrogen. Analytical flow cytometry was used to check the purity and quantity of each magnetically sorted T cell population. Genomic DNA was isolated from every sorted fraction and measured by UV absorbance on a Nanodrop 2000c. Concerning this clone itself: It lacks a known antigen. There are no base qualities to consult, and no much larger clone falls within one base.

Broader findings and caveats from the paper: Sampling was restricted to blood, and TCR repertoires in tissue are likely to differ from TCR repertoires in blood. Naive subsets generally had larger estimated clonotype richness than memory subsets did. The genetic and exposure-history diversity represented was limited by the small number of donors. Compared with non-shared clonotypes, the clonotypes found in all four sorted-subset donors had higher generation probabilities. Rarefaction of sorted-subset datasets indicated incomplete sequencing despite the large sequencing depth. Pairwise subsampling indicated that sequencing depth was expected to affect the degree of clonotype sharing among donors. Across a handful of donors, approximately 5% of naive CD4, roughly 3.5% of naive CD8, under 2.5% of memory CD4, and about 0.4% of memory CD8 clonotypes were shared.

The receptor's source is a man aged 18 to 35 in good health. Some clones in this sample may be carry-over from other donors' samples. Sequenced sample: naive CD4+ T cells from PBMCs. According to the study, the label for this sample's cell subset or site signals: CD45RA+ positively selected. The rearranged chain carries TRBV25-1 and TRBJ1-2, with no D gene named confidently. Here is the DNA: TGTGCCAGTAAAGACCCGGGAACAATGGATGGCTACACCTTC. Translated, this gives CASKDPGTMDGYTF.